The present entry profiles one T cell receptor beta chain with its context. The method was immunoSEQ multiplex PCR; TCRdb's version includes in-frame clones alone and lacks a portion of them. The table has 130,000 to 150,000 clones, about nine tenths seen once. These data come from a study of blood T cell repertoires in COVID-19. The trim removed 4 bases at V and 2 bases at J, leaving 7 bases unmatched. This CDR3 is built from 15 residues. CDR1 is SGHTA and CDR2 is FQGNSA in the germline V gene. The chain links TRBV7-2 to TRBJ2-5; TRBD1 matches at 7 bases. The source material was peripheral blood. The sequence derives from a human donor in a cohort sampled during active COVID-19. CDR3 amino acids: CASSSLGTAQETQYF. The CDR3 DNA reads TGTGCCAGCAGCTCGCTCGGGACAGCTCAAGAGACCCAGTACTTC.